What follows are 22 T cell receptor beta chains derived from one specimen sequenced in a study of radiation and T cells in renal cell carcinoma. Assay used: immunoSEQ multiplex PCR; TCRdb lists only in-frame clones, some missing. The sample has some 22,000 clones; around 80% are singletons. Time point here: baseline pretreatment blood. The treatment is: 15 Gy SBRT to primary tumor, nephrectomy 4 weeks later. The starting material was blood, obtained from a patient whose treatment included radiotherapy and nephrectomy. Receptors originate from a man aged 55 to 70 with renal cell carcinoma.

V and J are TRBV6-4 and TRBJ2-7, with D possibly TRBD2 on 5 matching bases. Germline V gene data show CDR1 as MRHNA and CDR2 as SNTAGT. V gave up 6 bases and J gave up 2 bases, with 20 bases separating them. CDR3 size: 16 residues. The DNA for the CDR3 is TGTGCCAGCAGGGGTGGGTCGAGCGGTAAAGCCTACGAGCAGTACTTC. This translates into CASRGGSSGKAYEQYF.

The J gene is TRBJ1-6, the V gene TRBV9; D call uncertain. Germline CDR1 SGDLS, CDR2 YYNGEE. V was trimmed by 4 bases and J by 8 bases, leaving 16 bases between them. The CDR3 consists of 15 residues. CDR3 in DNA: TGTGCCAGCAGCCTCCGCCCGGGAACGGATTCACCCCTCCACTTT. Encoded protein: CASSLRPGTDSPLHF.

The rearrangement links TRBV25-1 to TRBJ1-3; no clear D. CDR1 and CDR2 from the germline V gene are MGHDK and SYGVNS. The CDR3 covers 12 residues. V dropped 7 bases and J dropped 3 bases, with 7 bases sitting between them. The CDR3 region has the DNA TGTGCCAGCATGACGGGTGGAAACACCATATATTTT. This encodes CASMTGGNTIYF.

The chain is built from TRBV4-1 and TRBJ2-1, with D unclear. The CDR3 contains 12 residues. Germline CDR1 is MGHRA and CDR2 is YSYEKL. Trimming removed 1 base at V and 3 bases at J, with 1 base between. This chain's CDR3 is CASSQGYNEQFF. The CDR3 DNA follows: TGCGCCAGCAGCCAAGGCTACAATGAGCAGTTCTTC.

The count of this clone is one. The V call is TRBV5-4, the J call TRBJ1-2; D is unclear. Per germline, CDR1 SGHNT and CDR2 YYREEE (reference sequence). The V end was cut by 4 bases, the J end by 2 bases, with 12 bases between. CDR3 length: 14 residues. CDR3 sequence reads: CASSARTGNYGYTF. The DNA of the CDR3 is TGTGCCAGCAGCGCCCGCACGGGGAACTATGGCTACACCTTC.

This clone was recorded only once. J is TRBJ2-1 and V is TRBV4-3; 12 bases fit TRBD2. V dropped 3 bases and J dropped 6; count of bases not matched to a gene: 6. CDR1 is LGHNA and CDR2 is YSLEER in the germline V gene. The CDR3 covers 16 residues. The CDR3 protein is CASSHALAGGSNEQFF. The CDR3 nucleotides read TGCGCCAGCAGCCACGCACTAGCGGGAGGTAGCAATGAGCAGTTCTTC.

V gene TRBV7-9 combines with J gene TRBJ2-1; D is unresolved. V was pared by 7 bases and J by 8 bases, with 9 bases between. CDR1 is SEHNR, CDR2 FQNEAQ, per germline (reference sequence). The CDR3 is 11 residues long. The DNA of the CDR3 is TGTGCCAGCAAACCTGGCGATGAGCAGTTCTTC. This gives the protein CASKPGDEQFF.

J is TRBJ2-1 and V is TRBV19; 10 nucleotides match TRBD2. V shed 10 bases and J 6 bases; nucleotides not matched to a gene: 9. Germline V gene sequence: CDR1 LNHDA, CDR2 SQIVND (reference sequence). The CDR3 extends over 14 amino acids. Here the CDR3 reads CATHLAGVFNEQFF. The CDR3 DNA reads TGTGCCACCCATCTAGCGGGAGTTTTCAATGAGCAGTTCTTC.

The V and J genes are TRBV6-6 and TRBJ2-5; TRBD1 might be the D (6 bases). The germline V gene encodes CDR1 MNHNY and CDR2 SVGAGI (reference sequence). V was shortened by 6 bases and J by 2 bases, with 13 bases between the two germline ends. This CDR3 is built from 14 residues. CDR3 DNA: TGTGCCAGCAGGTACAGGGATAGTCAAGAGACCCAGTACTTC. Protein product: CASRYRDSQETQYF.

This clone was seen a few times. The chain links TRBV7-6 to TRBJ2-5; D is perhaps TRBD2 (6 bases). The CDR3 is 14 amino acids. V was cut by 7 bases and J by 6 bases, with 18 bases left in between. Looked up from germline, CDR1 is SGHVS and CDR2 is FNYEAQ. CDR3 in DNA: TGTGCCAGCACCCCGGGGGAGGTGATTAAGACCCAGTACTTC. It codes for CASTPGEVIKTQYF.

The CDR3 coding sequence is TGCGCCAGCAGCCAAGTTTTGCAGGGGCGGACTGAAGCTTTCTTT. It specifies CASSQVLQGRTEAFF. The chain couples TRBV4-3 to TRBJ1-1, with TRBD1 as a possible D gene (6 bases). Germline V CDR1 and CDR2: LGHNA, YSLEER. This CDR3 has 15 residues. V shed 1 base and J shed 5 bases, with 14 bases lying between them.

The rearrangement uses TRBV2 and TRBJ2-4, with 9 positions matching TRBD1. The trim removed 4 bases at V and 14 bases at J, leaving 3 bases unmatched. The germline gives CDR1 SNHLY, CDR2 FYNNEI. CDR3 size: 11 residues. CDR3 nucleotides: TGTGCCAGCAGTGGGGGGACAGGGAAGTACTTC. Its translation: CASSGGTGKYF.

The V and J genes are TRBV5-1 and TRBJ1-1; a possible D gene is TRBD1 (6 bases). Germline V CDR1 and CDR2: SGHRS, YFSETQ. CDR3 length equals 14 residues. Trimming pared 0 bases from V and 6 bases from J, leaving 12 bases between. The CDR3 loop is CASSLVAGAAEAFF. The CDR3 region has the DNA TGCGCCAGCAGCTTGGTGGCAGGGGCAGCTGAAGCTTTCTTT.

The chain carries TRBV5-6 and TRBJ1-5; D remains unclear. This CDR3 contains 13 residues. The V gene lost 3 bases and the J gene lost 2 bases, with 6 bases spanning the gap. CDR1 and CDR2 from the germline V gene are SGHDT and YYEEEE. The CDR3 spells CASSSGRNQPQHF. CDR3 nucleotides: TGTGCCAGCAGCTCCGGGCGCAATCAGCCCCAGCATTTT.

The J gene is TRBJ1-4, the V gene TRBV19; D uncertain. CDR1 is LNHDA and CDR2 is SQIVND in the germline V gene (reference sequence). V was clipped by 1 base and J by 8 bases, with 14 bases between them. The CDR3 covers 15 residues. In DNA form, the CDR3 reads TGTGCCAGTAGTATAGCAGGTCTCACGGGCGAAAAACTGTTTTTT. It yields the protein CASSIAGLTGEKLFF.

Only one count was recorded for this clone. The V call is TRBV4-1, the J call TRBJ1-1, with 9 bases lining up with TRBD1. The CDR3 loop spans 17 amino acids. V was pared by 1 base and J by 4 bases, with 10 bases of the junction left unmatched. CDR1 is MGHRA, CDR2 YSYEKL, per germline. The CDR3 sequence: CASSQGRDRVRSTEAFF. DNA for the CDR3: TGCGCCAGCAGCCAAGGACGGGACAGGGTGAGATCCACTGAAGCTTTCTTT.

The rearrangement links TRBV7-8 to TRBJ1-1, with D hard to call. Between the trimmed V and J ends, which lost 1 base and 4 bases, there was a span of 10 bases. This CDR3 is 14 amino acids long. The germline V gene encodes CDR1 SGHVS and CDR2 FQNEAQ. The CDR3 protein is CASSLDGPSTEAFF. The CDR3, as DNA: TGTGCCAGCAGCTTAGATGGGCCTTCCACTGAAGCTTTCTTT.

The chain employs TRBV4-1 and TRBJ2-7, with unresolved D. Germline V lookup: CDR1 MGHRA, CDR2 YSYEKL. The V and J ends lost 0 bases and 1 base respectively, with 10 bases between them. The length of the CDR3 is 15 residues. In DNA, the CDR3 is TGCGCCAGCAGCCAAGAACCATGGCGGTCCTACGAGCAGTACTTC. Its translation is CASSQEPWRSYEQYF.

This clone has more than one count but fewer than ten. The V and J genes are TRBV27 and TRBJ2-7, with 10 bases matching TRBD1. CDR3 length: 16 amino acids. Germline V gene sequence: CDR1 MNHEY, CDR2 SMNVEV (reference sequence). J gave up 6 bases and V 6 bases, and 14 bases lay outside the gene matches. The CDR3 bases are TGTGCCAGCAGCCGACTCGGAGGGGGGACAGGGGCCGAGCAGTACTTC. Translated, it gives CASSRLGGGTGAEQYF.

The chain combines TRBV10-2 with TRBJ1-1; D is ambiguous. This CDR3 spans 16 amino acids. Germline CDR1 and CDR2: WSHSY and SAAADI. V was trimmed by 2 bases and J by 1 base, leaving 14 bases between them. The CDR3 DNA follows: TGCGCCAGCAGTGAGGTCCTCGCGGGCAGGAACACTGAAGCTTTCTTT. This codes for CASSEVLAGRNTEAFF.

The rearrangement joins TRBV7-2 to TRBJ2-7; D ambiguous. Germline V CDR1 and CDR2: SGHTA, FQGNSA. Trimming cost V 1 base and J 3 bases, with 10 bases left between them. The CDR3 has 14 residues. CDR3: CASSLDSLGYEQYF. CDR3 sequence (DNA): TGTGCCAGCAGCTTAGATAGCTTGGGCTACGAGCAGTACTTC.

The J gene is TRBJ2-1, the V gene TRBV5-4; 8 bases agree with TRBD2. CDR1 is SGHNT and CDR2 is YYREEE in the germline V gene (reference sequence). The CDR3 spans 17 residues. V shed 4 bases and J 0 bases; nucleotides not matched to a gene: 9. The CDR3 loop reads CASSPPGGESSYNEQFF. CDR3 nucleotides: TGTGCCAGCAGCCCTCCGGGAGGGGAGAGCTCCTACAATGAGCAGTTCTTC.